Presented here are 30 T cell receptor beta chains from one specimen sequenced in a study of beta chain features in type 1 diabetes. The whole isolated RNA underwent reverse transcription, so sequencing captured expressed TCRB transcripts. Clones were read by immunoSEQ multiplex PCR, and TCRdb kept only the in-frame ones, dropping some. The data contain around 650,000 clones, around an eighth of them singletons. The antigens these receptors bind are not known. Regarding the study as a whole: Shortening that was moderate but significant affected the TCRB CDR3s of Type 1 diabetes patients in all four CD4+ subsets.

Sequencing was carried out using naive CD4+ T cells from blood. The receptors derive from a man aged 25 to 40 with type 1 diabetes.

This clone has only a few counts. The J gene is TRBJ2-3, the V gene TRBV27; D is perhaps TRBD2 (7 bases). Trimming took 3 bases from V and 2 from J, leaving 15 bases between them. Germline V gene lookup returns CDR1 MNHEY and CDR2 SMNVEV (reference sequence). The CDR3 is made up of 16 amino acids. CDR3 region: CASSFLRGPVTDTQYF. Written as DNA, the CDR3 is TGTGCCAGCAGTTTCTTGCGGGGGCCTGTCACAGATACGCAGTATTTT.

On this clone itself: The junction departs from the called germline gene at one end, perhaps through a read error. The chain links TRBV11-2 to TRBJ2-1, with D possibly TRBD1 on 5 matching bases. Germline CDR1 and CDR2: SGHAT and FQNNGV. The CDR3 sequence is 15 residues long. In DNA, the CDR3 is TGTGCCAGCAGCGTAGAATCAGGGTCCTACAATGAGCAGTTCTTC. Protein product: CASSVESGSYNEQFF.

On this clone itself: The sample contains more than one DNA sequence encoding this CDR3. The chain couples TRBV5-1 to TRBJ2-5; no definite D call. The V and J ends lost 0 bases and 2 bases respectively, with 5 bases between them. The CDR3 has 13 amino acids. Germline lookup yields CDR1 SGHRS and CDR2 YFSETQ. CDR3 sequence reads: CASSLALQETQYF. Here the CDR3 DNA reads TGCGCCAGCAGCTTGGCACTTCAAGAGACCCAGTACTTC.

This chain connects TRBV7-2 to TRBJ2-1; 8 bases map to TRBD1. The CDR3 is made up of 15 amino acids. The V gene end was trimmed by 3 bases and the J gene end by 2 bases; junction bases not matched to a gene: 3. Germline lookup yields CDR1 SGHTA and CDR2 FQGNSA. In DNA form, the CDR3 reads TGTGCCAGCAGCTTTCAGGACAGGGCCTACAATGAGCAGTTCTTC. Translation gives CASSFQDRAYNEQFF.

Only a few counts were recorded for this clone. CDR3 sequence reads: CASSIVRVRNTEAFF. CDR3 DNA sequence: TGTGCCAGTAGTATTGTCAGGGTGAGGAACACTGAAGCTTTCTTT. The chain recombines TRBV19 with TRBJ1-1; perhaps TRBD1 as D (5 bases). There are 15 residues in the CDR3. The V end lost 3 bases, the J end lost 1 base, and 12 bases lay between the germline ends. Germline CDR1 reads LNHDA; CDR2 reads SQIVND (reference sequence).

This chain links TRBV9 with TRBJ2-7; the D gene is possibly TRBD2 (5 bases). There are 14 residues in the CDR3. V lost 4 bases, J lost 2 bases, and 13 bases lay in between. Germline values: CDR1 SGDLS, CDR2 YYNGEE. The CDR3 loop is CASSPQTGTYEQYF. The CDR3 region has the DNA TGTGCCAGCAGCCCTCAGACGGGGACCTACGAGCAGTACTTC.

The sample holds a few counts of this clone. V is TRBV2 and J is TRBJ1-3, with D possibly matching TRBD1 (6 bases). The CDR3 extends over 14 amino acids. V shed 6 bases and J shed 3 bases, with 12 bases lying between them. The germline V gene encodes CDR1 SNHLY and CDR2 FYNNEI. Written as DNA, the CDR3 is TGTGCCAGCAGGGGGACACTTCTTGGAAACACCATATATTTT. This encodes CASRGTLLGNTIYF.

V usage is TRBV28 and J usage is TRBJ2-3, with D maybe TRBD2 (7 bases). The CDR3 is 17 amino acids. CDR1 is MDHEN and CDR2 is SYDVKM in the germline V gene. With 4 bases removed from V and 4 bases from J, the gap between germline ends came to 21 bases. The CDR3 nucleotides are TGTGCCAGCAGTTCCCTCCTCGGGGGGCTCAGTGCAGATACGCAGTATTTT. Translating it yields CASSSLLGGLSADTQYF.

This rearrangement joins TRBV25-1 to TRBJ2-3; maybe TRBD1 (5 bases). Germline V lookup: CDR1 MGHDK, CDR2 SYGVNS. The V end was cut by 3 bases, the J end by 2 bases, with 12 bases between. The CDR3 length is 15 residues. The CDR3 is CASSDPGHYTDTQYF. CDR3 in DNA: TGTGCCAGCAGTGACCCCGGACACTACACAGATACGCAGTATTTT.

This clone was observed once. J is TRBJ2-3 and V is TRBV11-1; D gene ambiguous. From germline, CDR1 is SGHAT and CDR2 FQDESV (reference sequence). The CDR3 has 15 amino acids. V shed 3 bases and J shed 0 bases, with 10 bases lying between them. CDR3 coding DNA: TGTGCCAGCAGCTTGGGTACCGCCAGCACAGATACGCAGTATTTT. This encodes CASSLGTASTDTQYF.

This clone was seen only a few times. The chain couples TRBV15 to TRBJ1-2; TRBD1 matches 9 bases. V trimming: 0 bases; J trimming: 6 bases; junction bases outside the gene matches: 5. CDR1 is LNHNV, CDR2 YYDKDF, per germline (reference sequence). The CDR3 extends over 15 amino acids. Here the CDR3 DNA reads TGTGCCACCAGCAGAGAGGTGGACAGGGGCCATGGCTACACCTTC. As protein: CATSREVDRGHGYTF.

The table lists this clone with a few counts. This chain connects TRBV7-2 to TRBJ2-7, with 8 bases identical to TRBD2. CDR3 length: 16 amino acids. Germline lookup yields CDR1 SGHTA and CDR2 FQGNSA. The V gene end was trimmed by 1 base and the J gene end by 7 bases; junction bases not matched to a gene: 12. CDR3 DNA: TGTGCCAGCAGCTTAGAAGCGGGGGTCCGGATGAGAGAGCAGTACTTC. Its translation: CASSLEAGVRMREQYF. Variable domain in full (rest from reference TRBV7-2 and TRBJ2-7): GAGVSQSPSNKVTEKGKDVELRCDPISGHTALYWYRQSLGQGLEFLIYFQGNSAPDKSGLPSDRFSAERTGGSVSTLTIQRTQQEDSAVYLCASSLEAGVRMREQYFGPGTRLTVT.

V is TRBV6-6 and J is TRBJ1-2; perhaps TRBD1 as D (5 bases). V shed 5 bases and J shed 7 bases, with 20 bases lying between them. Looked up from germline, CDR1 is MNHNY and CDR2 is SVGAGI (reference sequence). There are 15 residues in the CDR3. The CDR3 protein is CASSPSTGFDGGYTF. In DNA, the CDR3 is TGTGCCAGCAGTCCCTCCACAGGCTTCGACGGTGGCTACACCTTC.

This clone was recorded once. The V gene is TRBV13, the J gene TRBJ2-1, with 7 bases identical to TRBD2. This CDR3 contains 17 residues. J was trimmed by 7 bases and V by 4 bases; bases with no gene match: 16. CDR1 is PRHDT, CDR2 FYEKMQ, per germline (reference sequence). The DNA for the CDR3 is TGTGCCAGCAGCTCCACCGGGCTAGCGGCAAATCCAAATGAGCAGTTCTTC. This gives the protein CASSSTGLAANPNEQFF.

In its sample, this clone was seen a few times. The chain uses TRBV29-1 and TRBJ2-7; a weak D match, TRBD1 (6 bases). Germline V gene data show CDR1 as SQVTM and CDR2 as ANQGSEA. Trimming removed 2 bases from V and 3 bases from J, with 14 bases in between. There are 14 residues in the CDR3. CDR3 loop: CSVELPGHSYEQYF. The CDR3 region has the DNA TGCAGCGTTGAACTACCGGGACACAGCTACGAGCAGTACTTC.

This chain connects TRBV10-3 to TRBJ1-2; D not certain. The germline gives CDR1 ENHRY, CDR2 SYGVKD. The CDR3 loop spans 17 amino acids. V dropped 0 bases and J dropped 6 bases, with 20 bases sitting between them. CDR3 amino acids: CAISESSGKVGLDGYTF. The CDR3 DNA is TGTGCCATCAGTGAGTCCTCTGGAAAGGTAGGGCTCGATGGCTACACCTTC.

The table lists this clone with a few counts. The chain combines TRBV7-2 with TRBJ1-2, with 7 bases that match TRBD1. V gave up 4 bases and J gave up 1 base; unmatched junction bases: 6. The CDR3 length is 15 residues. Germline V gene sequence: CDR1 SGHTA, CDR2 FQGNSA. The CDR3 DNA sequence: TGTGCCAGCAGCTCCGGGACAGCGCTTAACTATGGCTACACCTTC. Translating gives CASSSGTALNYGYTF.

The CDR3: CASSAGLGNTGELFF. CDR3 DNA: TGTGCCAGCAGTGCGGGGTTGGGAAACACCGGGGAGCTGTTTTTT. The chain is built from TRBV25-1 and TRBJ2-2; D perhaps matches TRBD2 (5 bases). This CDR3 contains 15 residues. The germline V gene has CDR1 MGHDK and CDR2 SYGVNS. V was pared by 4 bases and J by 2 bases, with 11 bases between.

V and J are TRBV7-2 and TRBJ2-7; D gene uncertain. This CDR3 has 13 residues. Trimming left V 1 base short and J 5 bases short, with 9 bases between. CDR1 is SGHTA and CDR2 is FQGNSA in the germline V gene. The CDR3 is CASSLGGNNEQYF. The CDR3 bases are TGTGCCAGCAGCTTAGGAGGTAATAACGAGCAGTACTTC.

This clone was found a few times. This chain links TRBV5-1 with TRBJ2-5, with 7 positions matching TRBD1. The germline gives CDR1 SGHRS, CDR2 YFSETQ. This CDR3 is 17 amino acids long. V was pared by 4 bases and J by 4 bases, with 16 bases of the junction left unmatched. The CDR3 loop reads CASSRTAGGNTGETQYF. The CDR3 DNA reads TGCGCCAGCAGCCGGACGGCAGGGGGAAACACTGGAGAGACCCAGTACTTC.

V is TRBV7-2 and J is TRBJ2-7; TRBD1 aligns across 9 bases. Trimming removed 5 bases from V and 4 bases from J; junction bases left unmatched: 6. This CDR3 has 14 residues. Per germline, CDR1 SGHTA and CDR2 FQGNSA. The CDR3 nucleotides are TGTGCCAGCAGCCCACAGGGGGCCTCTTACGAGCAGTACTTC. Translated, it gives CASSPQGASYEQYF. Full variable domain (remainder filled in from reference TRBV7-2 and TRBJ2-7): GAGVSQSPSNKVTEKGKDVELRCDPISGHTALYWYRQSLGQGLEFLIYFQGNSAPDKSGLPSDRFSAERTGGSVSTLTIQRTQQEDSAVYLCASSPQGASYEQYFGPGTRLTVT.

V usage is TRBV7-6 and J usage is TRBJ1-4; D gene unclear. Germline V gives CDR1 SGHVS, CDR2 FNYEAQ. The CDR3 contains 14 residues. Between the trimmed V and J ends, which lost 0 bases and 7 bases, there was a span of 9 bases. CDR3 DNA sequence: TGTGCCAGCAGCTTAGCAGGAAGAACTGAAAAACTGTTTTTT. It codes for CASSLAGRTEKLFF.

The J gene is TRBJ2-5, the V gene TRBV7-9; 7 bases are a match to TRBD2. V gave up 1 base and J gave up 7 bases; unmatched junction bases: 12. CDR1 is SEHNR, CDR2 FQNEAQ, per germline (reference sequence). The CDR3 loop spans 16 amino acids. The CDR3 nucleotides read TGTGCCAGCAGCTTAGGGAGCGGGGACCCTAGGGGGACCCAGTACTTC. As protein: CASSLGSGDPRGTQYF.

This clone was seen more than once but under ten times. This chain uses TRBV6-5 with TRBJ1-2; 9 positions agree with TRBD1. This CDR3 region has 15 residues. V was pared by 5 bases and J by 8 bases, with 12 bases of the junction left unmatched. Germline V gene lookup returns CDR1 MNHEY and CDR2 SVGAGI. The CDR3 loop is CASSRNPGQGKGYTF. DNA of the CDR3: TGTGCCAGCAGTCGAAACCCGGGACAGGGAAAAGGCTACACCTTC.

The sample holds a few counts of this clone. The chain employs TRBV7-8 and TRBJ2-3, with 7 bases identical to TRBD1. The CDR3 contains 15 residues. CDR1 is SGHVS, CDR2 FQNEAQ, per germline. The V segment lost 5 bases and the J segment 1 base; nucleotides outside the gene matches: 6. The CDR3 loop reads CASSRPTGRTDTQYF. The CDR3 DNA follows: TGTGCCAGCAGCCGGCCGACAGGGCGCACAGATACGCAGTATTTT.

Only a few counts were recorded for this clone. The chain joins TRBV14 to TRBJ2-1, with 8 bases lining up with TRBD1. There are 16 residues in the CDR3. The J segment lost 5 bases and the V segment lost 3 bases, leaving 9 bases of the junction unmatched. The germline CDR1 and CDR2 sequences are SGHDN and FVKESK. The CDR3 nucleotides read TGTGCCAGCAGCCACAAGCCGGGACAGGTCCACAATGAGCAGTTCTTC. Translating it yields CASSHKPGQVHNEQFF.

This clone was seen more than once but under ten times. V and J are TRBV7-8 and TRBJ1-5, with 9 bases fitting TRBD1. Germline CDR1 reads SGHVS; CDR2 reads FQNEAQ. This CDR3 contains 16 residues. Trimming at V came to 3 bases and at J to 7 bases, leaving 10 bases not matched to a gene. CDR3 in amino acids: CASSFRDRALGQPQHF. The CDR3 coding sequence is TGTGCCAGCAGCTTCCGGGACAGGGCCCTTGGGCAGCCCCAGCATTTT.

In this sample, this clone turned up a few times. This chain uses TRBV29-1 with TRBJ1-1, with TRBD1 matching 7 bases. The V gene's germline CDR1 is SQVTM and CDR2 ANQGSEA. V lost 4 bases, J lost 0 bases, and 5 bases stayed unmatched. The CDR3 loop spans 14 amino acids. The chain's CDR3 is CSVVGTVLNTEAFF. CDR3 sequence (DNA): TGCAGCGTTGTTGGGACAGTTTTGAACACTGAAGCTTTCTTT.

The rearrangement joins TRBV4-3 to TRBJ1-1, with D unresolved. Trimming took 0 bases from V and 8 from J, leaving 13 bases between them. The CDR3 length is 14 residues. CDR1 LGHNA and CDR2 YSLEER come from the germline V gene. CDR3 bases: TGCGCCAGCAGCCAAGAGTTTGTAATAGGAGAAGCTTTCTTT. Encoded protein: CASSQEFVIGEAFF.

The chain carries TRBV11-2 and TRBJ2-2, with D unclear. CDR1 is SGHAT and CDR2 is FQNNGV in the germline V gene. This CDR3 region has 15 residues. Deletions cut 5 bases from V and 0 bases from J, with 10 bases between. CDR3 protein: CASSRIGSNTGELFF. For the CDR3, the DNA is TGTGCCAGCAGCCGGATTGGGTCGAACACCGGGGAGCTGTTTTTT.